This TCR beta chain was documented in a study of OX40 agonist ivuxolimab in advanced cancers. The CDR3 runs to 14 residues. Patients had blood sampled at baseline and again on cycle 4 day 1 and cycle 7 day 1. Sequencing was performed with immunoSEQ multiplex PCR; in TCRdb, only in-frame clones are kept and a portion is missing. The profile shows 94,000 or so clones, 84% of them singletons. Concerning this clone itself: What it binds is unknown.

Whole-study results and caveats: With doses of 0.1 to 3.0 mg/kg, CD4+ and CD8+ blood T cells had undergone clonal expansion by week 6.

The chain links TRBV21-1 to TRBJ2-3. TRBV21-1 is labeled a pseudogene. This clonotype was sampled from an adult with an advanced solid tumor such as melanoma, head and neck, liver or kidney cancer. The sequencing here drew on CD4+ or CD8+ T cells sorted from blood, taken in a trial of the OX40 agonist ivuxolimab. The DNA for the CDR3 is TGTGCCAGCAGCAAAGGAGGGGGGCTCGTCGGGCAGTATTTT. Translation: CASSKGGGLVGQYF.